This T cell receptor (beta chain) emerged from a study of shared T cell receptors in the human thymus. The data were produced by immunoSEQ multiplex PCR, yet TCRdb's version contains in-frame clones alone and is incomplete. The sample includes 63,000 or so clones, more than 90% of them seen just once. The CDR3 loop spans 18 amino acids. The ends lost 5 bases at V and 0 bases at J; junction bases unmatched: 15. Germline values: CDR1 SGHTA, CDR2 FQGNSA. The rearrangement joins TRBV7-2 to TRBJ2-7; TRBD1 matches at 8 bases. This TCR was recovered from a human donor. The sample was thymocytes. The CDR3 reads CASSVGQGQEFPSYEQYF. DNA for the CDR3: TGTGCCAGCAGCGTAGGACAGGGCCAGGAGTTCCCCTCCTACGAGCAGTACTTC.